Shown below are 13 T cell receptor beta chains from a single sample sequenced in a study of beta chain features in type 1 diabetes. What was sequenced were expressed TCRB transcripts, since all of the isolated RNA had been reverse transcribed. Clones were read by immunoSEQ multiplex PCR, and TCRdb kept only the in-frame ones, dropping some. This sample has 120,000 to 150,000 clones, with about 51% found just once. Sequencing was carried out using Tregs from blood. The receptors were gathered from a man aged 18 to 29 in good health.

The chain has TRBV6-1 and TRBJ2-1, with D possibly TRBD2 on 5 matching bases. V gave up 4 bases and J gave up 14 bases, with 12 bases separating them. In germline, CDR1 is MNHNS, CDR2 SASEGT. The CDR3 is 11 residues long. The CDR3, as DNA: TGTGCCAGCAGTGTTTGGGGAGAGGAGTTCTTC. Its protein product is CASSVWGEEFF.

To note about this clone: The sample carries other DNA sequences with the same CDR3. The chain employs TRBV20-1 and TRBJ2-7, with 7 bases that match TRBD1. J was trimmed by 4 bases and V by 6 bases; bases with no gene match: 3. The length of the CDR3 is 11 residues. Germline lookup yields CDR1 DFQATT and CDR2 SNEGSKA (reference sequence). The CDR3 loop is CSARQGYEQYF. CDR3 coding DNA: TGCAGTGCCAGACAGGGTTACGAGCAGTACTTC.

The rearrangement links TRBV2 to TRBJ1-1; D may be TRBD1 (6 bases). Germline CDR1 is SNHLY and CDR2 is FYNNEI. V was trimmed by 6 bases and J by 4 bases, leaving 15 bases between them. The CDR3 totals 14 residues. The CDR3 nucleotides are TGTGCCAGCAGGAACAGGGACCGGGGCACTGAAGCTTTCTTT. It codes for CASRNRDRGTEAFF.

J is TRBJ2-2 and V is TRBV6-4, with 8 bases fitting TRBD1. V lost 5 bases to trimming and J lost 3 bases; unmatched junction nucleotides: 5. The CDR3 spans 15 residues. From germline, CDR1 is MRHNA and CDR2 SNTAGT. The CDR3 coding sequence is TGTGCCAGCAGTAGGACAGGGAGAGACACCGGGGAGCTGTTTTTT. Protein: CASSRTGRDTGELFF.

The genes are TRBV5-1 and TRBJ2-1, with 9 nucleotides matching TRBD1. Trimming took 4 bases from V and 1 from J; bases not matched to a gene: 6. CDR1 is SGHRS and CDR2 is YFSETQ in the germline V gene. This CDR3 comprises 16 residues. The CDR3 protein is CASSPQGALSYNEQFF. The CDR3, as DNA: TGCGCCAGCAGCCCACAGGGGGCGCTTTCCTACAATGAGCAGTTCTTC.

The CDR3 reads CASSGRTSAGGEQYF. DNA for the CDR3: TGCGCCAGCAGCGGTCGGACTAGCGCCGGCGGGGAGCAGTACTTC. V gene TRBV5-1 combines with J gene TRBJ2-7, with 9 nucleotides matching TRBD2. The CDR3 runs 15 residues. V shed 4 bases, J shed 7 bases, and the junction held 12 bases outside the gene matches. CDR1 SGHRS and CDR2 YFSETQ come from the germline V gene.

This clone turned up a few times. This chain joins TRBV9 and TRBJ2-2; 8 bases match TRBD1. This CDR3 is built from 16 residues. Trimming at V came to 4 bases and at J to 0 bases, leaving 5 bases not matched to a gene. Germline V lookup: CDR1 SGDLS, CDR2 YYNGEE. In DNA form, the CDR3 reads TGTGCCAGCAGCCTTGGGACAGGATCGAACACCGGGGAGCTGTTTTTT. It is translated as CASSLGTGSNTGELFF.

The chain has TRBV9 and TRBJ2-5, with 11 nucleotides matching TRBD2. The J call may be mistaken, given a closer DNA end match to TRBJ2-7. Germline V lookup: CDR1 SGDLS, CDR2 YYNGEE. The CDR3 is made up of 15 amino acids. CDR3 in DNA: TGTGCCAGCAGCGCGGGACTAGCGGCGACCTACGAGCAGTACTTC. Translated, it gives CASSAGLAATYEQYF.

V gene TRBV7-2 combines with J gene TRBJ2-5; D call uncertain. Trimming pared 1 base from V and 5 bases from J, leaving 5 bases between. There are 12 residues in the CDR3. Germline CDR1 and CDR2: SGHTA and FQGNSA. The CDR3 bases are TGTGCCAGCAGCTTAGATCTGGAGACCCAGTACTTC. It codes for CASSLDLETQYF.

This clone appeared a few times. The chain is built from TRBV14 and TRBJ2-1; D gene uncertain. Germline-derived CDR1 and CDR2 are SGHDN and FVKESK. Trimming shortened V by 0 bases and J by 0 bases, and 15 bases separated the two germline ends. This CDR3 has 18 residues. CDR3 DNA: TGTGCCAGCAGCCAAGAATTTGGTAGAGCGAGCTCCTACAATGAGCAGTTCTTC. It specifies CASSQEFGRASSYNEQFF.

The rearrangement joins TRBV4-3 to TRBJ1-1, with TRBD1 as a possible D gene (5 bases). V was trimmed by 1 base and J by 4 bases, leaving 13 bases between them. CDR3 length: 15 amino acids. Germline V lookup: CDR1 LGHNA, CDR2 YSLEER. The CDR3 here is CASSQAPWRGTEAFF. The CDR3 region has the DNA TGCGCCAGCAGCCAAGCTCCCTGGAGGGGCACTGAAGCTTTCTTT.

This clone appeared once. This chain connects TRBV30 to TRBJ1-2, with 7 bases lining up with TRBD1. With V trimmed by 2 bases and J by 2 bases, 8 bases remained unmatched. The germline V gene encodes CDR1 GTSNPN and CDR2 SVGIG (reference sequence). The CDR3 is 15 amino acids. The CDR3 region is CAWSLKVGGNYGYTF. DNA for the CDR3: TGTGCCTGGAGTCTAAAAGTAGGGGGCAACTATGGCTACACCTTC.

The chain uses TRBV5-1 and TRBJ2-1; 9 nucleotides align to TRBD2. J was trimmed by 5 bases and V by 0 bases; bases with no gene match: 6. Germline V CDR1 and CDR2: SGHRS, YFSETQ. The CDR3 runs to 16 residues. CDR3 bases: TGCGCCAGCAGCTTGGCTAGCGGGGAGGCTCACAATGAGCAGTTCTTC. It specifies CASSLASGEAHNEQFF.